Listed below are T cell receptor beta chains from one sample, sequenced in a study of T cells in Graves' hyperthyroidism and ophthalmopathy. TCRdb recomputed calls from the multiplex PCR reads with MiXCR, one row per CDR3 protein. This sample carries around 370,000 distinct CDR3 sequences, about 18% of them seen once, and the ten largest clones take 35% to 50%. Sequenced: blood. Receptors were obtained from a man between 18 and 35 years old with Graves' ophthalmopathy. Each CDR3 is given with its conserved first and last residue.

V gene: TRBV5-6
J gene: TRBJ2-7
CDR3 protein: CASSSTGTVRTNEQYF

V gene: TRBV18
J gene: TRBJ2-5
CDR3 protein: CASSSGDLRETQYF

V gene: TRBV20-1
J gene: TRBJ1-2
CDR3 protein: CSANPGPTRGYTF

V gene: TRBV19
J gene: TRBJ1-1
CDR3 protein: CASNSFPGQGNTEAFF

V gene: TRBV2
J gene: TRBJ1-5
CDR3 protein: CASRVGQGGGQPQHF

V gene: TRBV5-1
J gene: TRBJ1-5
CDR3 protein: CASSPGQVGNQPQHF

V gene: TRBV28
J gene: TRBJ1-6
CDR3 protein: CASIPGGNSPLHF

V gene: TRBV29-1
J gene: TRBJ2-1
CDR3 protein: CSVEGGGGTLYNEQFF

V gene: TRBV12-3/TRBV12-4
J gene: TRBJ2-7
CDR3 protein: CASSPGTPRLYEQYF

V gene: TRBV19
J gene: TRBJ1-3
CDR3 protein: CASSRRGYSGNTIYF

V gene: TRBV4-1
J gene: TRBJ1-5
CDR3 protein: CASSQGGGPYNQPQHF

V gene: TRBV7-9
J gene: TRBJ2-7
CDR3 protein: CASSLEAGAEQYF

V gene: TRBV4-1
J gene: TRBJ2-7
CDR3 protein: CASSARDGSYEQYF

V gene: TRBV10-1
J gene: TRBJ2-7
CDR3 protein: CVSSDSVTGERNEQYF

V gene: TRBV20-1
J gene: TRBJ1-1
CDR3 protein: CSAATTNTEAFF

V gene: TRBV6-5
J gene: TRBJ1-1
CDR3 protein: CASSYSDTDTEASF

V gene: TRBV3-1
J gene: TRBJ2-3
CDR3 protein: CASSPRGGGGYDTQYF

V gene: TRBV3-1
J gene: TRBJ2-3
CDR3 protein: CASRGDKPTDTQYF

V gene: TRBV20-1
J gene: TRBJ2-2
CDR3 protein: CSALRGLNTGELFF

V gene: TRBV3-1
J gene: TRBJ1-2
CDR3 protein: CASSQDLETGLYYGYTF

V gene: TRBV3-1
J gene: TRBJ1-5
CDR3 protein: CASSQEANQPQHF

V gene: TRBV27
J gene: TRBJ2-7
CDR3 protein: CASSLCPEQYF

V gene: TRBV6-1
J gene: TRBJ2-4
CDR3 protein: CAVSGGPGNIQYF

V gene: TRBV2
J gene: TRBJ2-2
CDR3 protein: CASSEGRAHTGELFF

V gene: TRBV19
J gene: TRBJ2-7
CDR3 protein: CASTPSGRGVYEQYF

V gene: TRBV4-1
J gene: TRBJ2-7
CDR3 protein: CASSLGTGEQYF

V gene: TRBV20-1
J gene: TRBJ1-6
CDR3 protein: CSARPTHTGIGSPLHF